Following are 15 T cell receptor beta chains from one sample sequenced in a study of OX40 agonist ivuxolimab in advanced cancers. Receptor amplification or capture employed the immunoSEQ multiplex PCR assay. As stored in TCRdb, this immuneACCESS dataset retains in-frame rearrangements with V and J assigned. A fraction of the clones does not appear; measured against another copy, unresolved V genes explain less than half of the discrepancy, and the remainder lacks a known reason. The sample data list around 62,000 clones, and 85% of these were observed just once. The ten largest make up around 0.7% of the sample. This specimen was CD4+ or CD8+ T cells sorted from blood, taken in a trial of the OX40 agonist ivuxolimab. The receptors originated from an adult with an advanced solid tumor such as melanoma, head and neck, liver or kidney cancer.

The V gene is TRBV6-1, the J gene TRBJ2-5; D ambiguous. The better agreement between TRBJ2-7 and the DNA end casts doubt on the J call. The CDR3 has 14 residues. Germline V gene data show CDR1 as MNHNS and CDR2 as SASEGT. The DNA for the CDR3 is TGTGCCAGCAGTGAAGCTAGCCTAACCTACGAGCAGTACTTC. This codes for CASSEASLTYEQYF.

V gene TRBV6-1 combines with J gene TRBJ1-1, with TRBD1 as a possible D gene (5 bases). Germline V gene data show CDR1 as MNHNS and CDR2 as SASEGT. V lost 0 bases, J lost 11 bases, and 13 bases lay in between. This CDR3 is 13 amino acids long. The CDR3 DNA reads as TGTGCCAGCAGTGAAGCAGCGGGGACTTGGGCTTTCTTT. It encodes CASSEAAGTWAFF.

The chain couples TRBV6-1 to TRBJ1-5; D remains unclear. The CDR3 sequence is 14 residues long. V was pared by 7 bases and J by 6 bases, with 16 bases between. In germline, CDR1 is MNHNS, CDR2 SASEGT. CDR3 DNA sequence: TGTGCCAGCAATAGAATCTCGTCGGGTCAGCCCCAGCATTTT. Translating it yields CASNRISSGQPQHF.

The rearrangement links TRBV7-9 to TRBJ2-1, with D unclear. Germline V gene data show CDR1 as SEHNR and CDR2 as FQNEAQ (reference sequence). Trimming removed 1 base from V and 3 bases from J, with 19 bases in between. The length of the CDR3 is 18 residues. DNA of the CDR3: TGTGCCAGCAGCTTAGGATCGGCGCCCCGGACCCACTACAATGAGCAGTTCTTC. It is translated as CASSLGSAPRTHYNEQFF.

This chain links TRBV6-5 with TRBJ1-2; maybe TRBD1 (5 bases). Trimming shortened V by 7 bases and J by 4 bases, and 10 bases separated the two germline ends. Germline assignment: CDR1 MNHEY and CDR2 SVGAGI. The CDR3 is made up of 12 amino acids. As DNA, the CDR3 is TGTGCCAGCAAAACAGGAACCTATGGCTACACCTTC. This sequence encodes CASKTGTYGYTF.

V usage is TRBV7-9 and J usage is TRBJ2-7, with a possible D match to TRBD1 (6 bases). The CDR3 extends over 15 amino acids. Between the trimmed V and J ends, which lost 5 bases and 0 bases, there was a span of 14 bases. From germline, CDR1 is SEHNR and CDR2 FQNEAQ (reference sequence). The CDR3 loop reads CASSNYRENSYEQYF. The CDR3 DNA follows: TGTGCCAGCAGCAATTACAGGGAAAACTCCTACGAGCAGTACTTC. The variable domain in full, with the rest retrieved from reference TRBV7-9 and TRBJ2-7, is DTGVSQNPRHKITKRGQNVTFRCDPISEHNRLYWYRQTLGQGPEFLTYFQNEAQLEKSRLLSDRFSAERPKGSFSTLEIQRTEQGDSAMYLCASSNYRENSYEQYFGPGTRLTVT.

The chain is built from TRBV5-1 and TRBJ2-2; TRBD1 is a possible D gene (6 bases). The V end was cut by 6 bases, the J end by 1 base, with 16 bases between. Germline V CDR1 and CDR2: SGHRS, YFSETQ. The CDR3 length is 16 residues. The CDR3 DNA reads as TGCGCCAGCACCGTAGCCCCGACAGGGAACACCGGGGAGCTGTTTTTT. Translating it yields CASTVAPTGNTGELFF.

The V call is TRBV12-5, the J call TRBJ1-1; possible D gene TRBD1, 6 bases. Trimming pared 2 bases from V and 1 base from J, leaving 23 bases between. The CDR3 is 19 amino acids. Germline V gene lookup returns CDR1 LGHNT and CDR2 FRNRAP. The CDR3 sequence: CASGLLLRGLGASNTEAFF. The CDR3 DNA follows: TGTGCTAGTGGTTTGCTTTTGCGGGGCTTGGGGGCTTCGAACACTGAAGCTTTCTTT.

The genes are TRBV5-1 and TRBJ2-5; D is possibly TRBD1 (6 bases). Trimming removed 3 bases from V and 1 base from J, with 10 bases in between. This CDR3 comprises 14 residues. Per the germline V gene, CDR1 is SGHRS and CDR2 is YFSETQ. CDR3 nucleotides: TGCGCCAGCAGCTCCCAGGGGTCCCAAGAGACCCAGTACTTC. As protein: CASSSQGSQETQYF.

The chain is built from TRBV19 and TRBJ2-7, with D perhaps matching TRBD1 or TRBD2 (5 bases each). Germline V gene data show CDR1 as LNHDA and CDR2 as SQIVND (reference sequence). The CDR3 is made up of 14 amino acids. V lost 5 bases and J 5 bases, leaving 16 bases between the germline ends. The CDR3, as DNA: TGTGCCAGTAGTGACCCGGGACGTCGGGACGAGCAGTACTTC. Its translation: CASSDPGRRDEQYF.

This chain uses TRBV18 with TRBJ2-5, with TRBD2 matching 9 bases. The closer fit of TRBJ2-7 to the DNA end suggests the J call may be wrong. Germline V gene sequence: CDR1 KGHSH, CDR2 LQKENI. The CDR3 covers 16 residues. The CDR3 here is CASSPPGGGASYEQYF. The CDR3 coding sequence is TGTGCCAGCTCACCACCTGGCGGGGGGGCCTCCTACGAGCAGTACTTC.

The V gene is TRBV27, the J gene TRBJ1-4; 8 bases align to TRBD1. CDR1 and CDR2 (germline): MNHEY, SMNVEV (reference sequence). Germline trimming cut 7 bases from V and 3 bases from J; bases unmatched to any gene: 7. This CDR3 region has 15 residues. Written as DNA, the CDR3 is TGTGCCAGCAAGAAAGGACAGGGACCTAATGAAAAACTGTTTTTT. Translated, it gives CASKKGQGPNEKLFF.

This clone turned up a few times. The V gene is TRBV29-1, the J gene TRBJ2-5, with no clear D. CDR3 length: 15 residues. V gave up 6 bases and J gave up 1 base, with 18 bases separating them. Germline V gene sequence: CDR1 SQVTM, CDR2 ANQGSEA. The CDR3 spells CSVKGRGGSQETQYF. The CDR3 region has the DNA TGCAGCGTAAAAGGACGAGGTGGGTCCCAAGAGACCCAGTACTTC.

This chain joins TRBV5-6 and TRBJ2-3; either TRBD1 or TRBD2 may supply D (6 bases each). Trimming took 3 bases from V and 1 from J, leaving 15 bases between them. The CDR3 contains 16 residues. The germline gives CDR1 SGHDT, CDR2 YYEEEE. CDR3 amino acids: CASSSQGLKGTDTQYF. Written as DNA, the CDR3 is TGTGCCAGCAGCTCACAGGGACTCAAAGGCACAGATACGCAGTATTTT.

The chain combines TRBV5-4 with TRBJ2-1; TRBD2 agrees at 9 bases. The CDR3 contains 15 residues. Germline V gene data show CDR1 as SGHNT and CDR2 as YYREEE (reference sequence). V lost 2 bases and J lost 4; bases outside the gene matches: 4. CDR3 bases: TGTGCCAGCAGCTTAAGACTAGCGGTATACAATGAGCAGTTCTTC. It yields the protein CASSLRLAVYNEQFF.